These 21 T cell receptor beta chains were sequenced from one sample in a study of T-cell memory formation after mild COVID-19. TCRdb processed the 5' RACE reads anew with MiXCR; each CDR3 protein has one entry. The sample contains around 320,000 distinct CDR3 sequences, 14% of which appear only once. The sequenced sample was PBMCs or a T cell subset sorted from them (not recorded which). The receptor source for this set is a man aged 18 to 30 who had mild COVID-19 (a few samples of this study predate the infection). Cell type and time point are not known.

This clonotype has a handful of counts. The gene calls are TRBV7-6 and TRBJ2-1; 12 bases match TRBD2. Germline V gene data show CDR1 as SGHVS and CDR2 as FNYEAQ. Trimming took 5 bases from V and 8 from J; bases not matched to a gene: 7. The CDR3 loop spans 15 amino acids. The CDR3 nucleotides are TGTGCCAGCAGCGCCCGGCTAGCGGGGGGGGATGAGCAGTTCTTC. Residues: CASSARLAGGDEQFF.

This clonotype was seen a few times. CDR3 protein: CASSPRQGASYGYTF. In DNA, the CDR3 is TGTGCCAGCAGCCCGCGACAGGGGGCGAGCTATGGCTACACCTTC. The chain recombines TRBV7-3 with TRBJ1-2, with TRBD1 identical over 10 bases. V shed 5 bases and J 4 bases; nucleotides not matched to a gene: 7. Germline assignment: CDR1 SGHTA and CDR2 FQGTGA. The CDR3 has 15 residues.

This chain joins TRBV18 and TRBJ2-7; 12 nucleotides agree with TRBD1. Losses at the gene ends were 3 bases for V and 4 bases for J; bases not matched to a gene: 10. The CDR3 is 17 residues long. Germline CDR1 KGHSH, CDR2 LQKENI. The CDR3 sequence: CASSPLSGTGGAYEQYF. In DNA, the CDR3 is TGTGCCAGCTCACCGCTGTCCGGGACAGGGGGCGCGTACGAGCAGTACTTC.

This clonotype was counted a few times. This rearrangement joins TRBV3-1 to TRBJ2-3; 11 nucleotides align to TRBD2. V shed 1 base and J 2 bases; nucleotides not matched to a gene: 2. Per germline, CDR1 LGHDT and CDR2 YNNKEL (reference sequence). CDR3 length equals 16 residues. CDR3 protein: CASSQASGGFTDTQYF. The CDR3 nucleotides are TGTGCCAGCAGCCAAGCTAGCGGGGGGTTCACAGATACGCAGTATTTT.

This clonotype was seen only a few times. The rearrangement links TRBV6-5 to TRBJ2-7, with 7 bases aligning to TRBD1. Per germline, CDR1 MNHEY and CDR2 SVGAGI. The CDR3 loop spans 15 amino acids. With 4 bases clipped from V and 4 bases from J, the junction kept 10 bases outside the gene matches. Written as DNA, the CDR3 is TGTGCCAGCAGTTTTGGGGCAGGGGGAGCATACGAGCAGTACTTC. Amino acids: CASSFGAGGAYEQYF.

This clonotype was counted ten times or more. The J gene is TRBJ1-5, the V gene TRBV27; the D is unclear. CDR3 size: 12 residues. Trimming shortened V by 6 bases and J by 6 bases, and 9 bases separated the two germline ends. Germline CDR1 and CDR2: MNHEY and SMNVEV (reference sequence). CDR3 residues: CASSLLGQPQHF. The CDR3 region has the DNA TGTGCCAGCAGCTTGTTGGGTCAGCCCCAGCATTTT.

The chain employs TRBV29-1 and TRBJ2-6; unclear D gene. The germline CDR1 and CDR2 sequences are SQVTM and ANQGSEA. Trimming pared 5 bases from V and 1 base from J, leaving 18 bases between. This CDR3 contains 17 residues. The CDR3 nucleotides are TGCAGCGTTCTCAGAACTCCCCGCGCTTCTGGGGCCAACGTCCTGACTTTC. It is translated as CSVLRTPRASGANVLTF. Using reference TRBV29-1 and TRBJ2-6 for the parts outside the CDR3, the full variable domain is SAVISQKPSRDICQRGTSLTIQCQVDSQVTMMFWYRQQPGQSLTLIATANQGSEATYESGFVIDKFPISRPNLTFSTLTVSNMSPEDSSIYLCSVLRTPRASGANVLTFGAGSRLTVL.

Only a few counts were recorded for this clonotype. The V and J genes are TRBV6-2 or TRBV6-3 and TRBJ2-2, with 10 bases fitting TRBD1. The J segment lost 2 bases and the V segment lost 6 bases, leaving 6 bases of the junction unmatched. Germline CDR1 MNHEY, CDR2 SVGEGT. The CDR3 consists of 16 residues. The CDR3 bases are TGTGCCAGCAGGGCCCGGGACAGGGGCAACACCGGGGAGCTGTTTTTT. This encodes CASRARDRGNTGELFF.

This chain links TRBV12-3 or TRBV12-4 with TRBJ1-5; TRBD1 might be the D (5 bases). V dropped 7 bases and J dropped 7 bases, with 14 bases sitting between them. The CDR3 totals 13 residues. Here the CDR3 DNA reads TGTGCCAGCACTCTCGGCAGGGAACAGCCCCAGCATTTT. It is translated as CASTLGREQPQHF.

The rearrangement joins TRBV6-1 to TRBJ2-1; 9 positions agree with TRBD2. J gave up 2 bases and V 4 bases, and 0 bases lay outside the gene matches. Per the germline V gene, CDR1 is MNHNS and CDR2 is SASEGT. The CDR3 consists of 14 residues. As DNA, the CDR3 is TGTGCCAGCAGTGCTAGCGGGGCCTACAATGAGCAGTTCTTC. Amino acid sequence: CASSASGAYNEQFF.

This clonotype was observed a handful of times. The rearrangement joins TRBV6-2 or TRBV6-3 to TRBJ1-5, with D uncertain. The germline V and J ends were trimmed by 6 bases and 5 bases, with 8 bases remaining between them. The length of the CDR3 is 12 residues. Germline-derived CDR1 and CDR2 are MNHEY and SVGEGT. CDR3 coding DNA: TGTGCCAGCAGACAGACCTATCAGCCCCAGCATTTT. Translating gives CASRQTYQPQHF.

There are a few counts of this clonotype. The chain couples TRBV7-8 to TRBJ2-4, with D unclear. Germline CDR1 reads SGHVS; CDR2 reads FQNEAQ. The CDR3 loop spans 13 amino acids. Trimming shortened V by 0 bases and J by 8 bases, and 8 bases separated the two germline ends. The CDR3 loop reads CASSLALGDIQYF. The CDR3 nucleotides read TGTGCCAGCAGCTTAGCGCTAGGCGACATTCAGTACTTC.

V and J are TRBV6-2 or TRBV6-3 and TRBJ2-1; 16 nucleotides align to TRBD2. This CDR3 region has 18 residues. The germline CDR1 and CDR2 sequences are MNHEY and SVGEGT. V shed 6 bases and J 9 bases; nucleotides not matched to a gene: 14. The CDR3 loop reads CASSRQPGLAGGQTEQFF. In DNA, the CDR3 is TGTGCCAGCAGCCGACAGCCGGGACTAGCGGGGGGGCAGACTGAGCAGTTCTTC.

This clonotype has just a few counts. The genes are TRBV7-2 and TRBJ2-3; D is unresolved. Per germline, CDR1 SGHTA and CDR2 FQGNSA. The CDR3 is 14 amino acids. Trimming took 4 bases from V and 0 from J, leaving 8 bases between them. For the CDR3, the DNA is TGTGCCAGCAGCTCCCAGATGAGCACAGATACGCAGTATTTT. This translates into CASSSQMSTDTQYF.

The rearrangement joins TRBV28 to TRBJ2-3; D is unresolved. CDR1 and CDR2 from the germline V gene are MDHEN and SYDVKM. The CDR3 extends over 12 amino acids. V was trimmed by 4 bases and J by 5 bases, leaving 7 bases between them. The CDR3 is CASSYRVDTQYF. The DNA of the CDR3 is TGTGCCAGCAGTTATAGAGTAGATACGCAGTATTTT.

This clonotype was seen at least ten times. In nucleotides, the CDR3 is TGCGCCAGCAGCGGTTCAGCAGGGATGGGCACAGATACGCAGTATTTT. Protein sequence: CASSGSAGMGTDTQYF. The gene calls are TRBV5-1 and TRBJ2-3, with D possibly matching TRBD1 (5 bases). This CDR3 contains 16 residues. Germline assignment: CDR1 SGHRS and CDR2 YFSETQ. The germline V and J ends were trimmed by 4 bases and 1 base, with 16 bases remaining between them.

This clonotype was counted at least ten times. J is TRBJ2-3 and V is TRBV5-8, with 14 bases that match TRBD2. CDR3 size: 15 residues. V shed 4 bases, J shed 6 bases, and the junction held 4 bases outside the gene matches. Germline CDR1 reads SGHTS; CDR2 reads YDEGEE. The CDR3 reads CASSPGLAGVDTQYF. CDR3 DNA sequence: TGTGCCAGCAGCCCGGGACTAGCGGGGGTGGATACGCAGTATTTT.

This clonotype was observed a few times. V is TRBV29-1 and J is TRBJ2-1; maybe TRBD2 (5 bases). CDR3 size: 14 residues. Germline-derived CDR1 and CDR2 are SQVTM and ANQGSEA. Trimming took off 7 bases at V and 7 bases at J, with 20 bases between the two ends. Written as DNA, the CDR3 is TGCAGCGGGACTCGGACCGGGGTTGGGAATGAGCAGTTCTTC. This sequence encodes CSGTRTGVGNEQFF.

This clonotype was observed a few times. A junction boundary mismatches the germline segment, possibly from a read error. The CDR3 DNA reads as TGTGCCAGCAGCCAAGTTCCAGGACAGGGGGCTTTCTGGAACTTC. Translating gives CASSQVPGQGAFWNF. J is TRBJ2-7 and V is TRBV3-1; TRBD1 matches 11 bases. There are 15 residues in the CDR3. Per the germline V gene, CDR1 is LGHDT and CDR2 is YNNKEL (reference sequence).

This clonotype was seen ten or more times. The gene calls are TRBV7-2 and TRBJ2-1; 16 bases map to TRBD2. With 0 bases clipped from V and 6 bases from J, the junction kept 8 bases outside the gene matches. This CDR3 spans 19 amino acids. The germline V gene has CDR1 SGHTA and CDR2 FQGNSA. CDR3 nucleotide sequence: TGTGCCAGCAGCTTAGCTGGGACTAGCGGGGGGGCCAAGGTCAATGAGCAGTTCTTC. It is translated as CASSLAGTSGGAKVNEQFF.

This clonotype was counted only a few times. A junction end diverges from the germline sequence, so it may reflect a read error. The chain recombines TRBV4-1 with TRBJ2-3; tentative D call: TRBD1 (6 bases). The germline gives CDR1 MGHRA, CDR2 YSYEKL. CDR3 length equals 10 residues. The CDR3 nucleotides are TGCGCCAGCAGCCGCGAGACAGGCTGTTTT. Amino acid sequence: CASSRETGCF.